This T cell receptor (beta chain) appears in the sequencing data of a study of blood T cells in healthy people across ages. Study information: Template switching retrieved approximately one barcoded beta molecule for each two T cells.

A J-beta primer mix and a sample-barcoded 5' primer were used in a second PCR of about 6 to 12 cycles. MiXCR, run by TCRdb on the 5' RACE reads, gives a single entry per CDR3 protein. The data hold roughly 1,700,000 distinct CDR3 sequences, with about 28% observed a single time. At least 6.5 million PBMCs were isolated per sample. CDR3 length: 12 residues. Germline lookup yields CDR1 DFQATT and CDR2 SNEGSKA (reference sequence). The TCR originated in a woman aged 25-40 years in good health. The sample taken for sequencing was blood. This chain links TRBV20-1 with TRBJ2-4; 9 nucleotides match TRBD1. Judging by the DNA end, TRBJ2-7 fits better; the J call may be wrong. The CDR3 sequence is CSADTGGNEQYF. The DNA for the CDR3 is TGCAGTGCTGACACAGGGGGCAACGAGCAGTACTTC.